This T cell receptor (beta chain) was captured in a study of blood T cell repertoires in COVID-19. Study details: Samples came from the United States, Italy and Spain, spanning acute and convalescent COVID-19. T cells, B-cell-depleted T cells, or PBMCs provided the cDNA or gDNA that served as material.

Per the original data handling: Estimation of nucleated cell counts relied on the amplification of reference gene primers. Some clones are missing from TCRdb's copy, which holds only in-frame ones; the method was immunoSEQ multiplex PCR. Clone size and V and J calls were adopted from that table, with D and trimming inferred from the DNA. Altogether some 290,000 clones are present, approximately 80% being singletons, with the ten largest covering 2.5% to 3%. The length of the CDR3 is 15 residues. Germline V gene data show CDR1 as MNHEY and CDR2 as SMNVEV (reference sequence). Germline trimming cut 5 bases from V and 0 bases from J; bases unmatched to any gene: 6.

Sequenced: peripheral blood. The receptor was isolated from a woman aged 60-75 years with active or convalescent COVID-19. This sequence joins TRBV27 and TRBJ2-7; TRBD2 aligns across 8 bases. The CDR3 spells CASSPGLAGSYEQYF. The CDR3 DNA sequence: TGTGCCAGCAGTCCAGGGCTAGCGGGCTCCTACGAGCAGTACTTC.